This is a list of T cell receptor beta chains from one sample in a study of cytomegalovirus exposure and HLA in healthy donors. Method: immunoSEQ multiplex PCR; TCRdb's copy keeps in-frame clones and lacks some. The data hold 130,000 or so clones, with about four fifths observed a single time. Sequences were obtained from PBMCs. All receptors come from a man aged 25-45 years in good health and CMV-seronegative. The CDR3 runs from the conserved cysteine through the conserved F or W. Fields, in order: clone size, V gene, J gene, D gene, CDR3 DNA, CDR3 protein. A D gene is named only where the DNA matches it firmly. Some rows mark clone size as missing; the rest say once, few, many or name a class of expanded clone.

>-|TRBV29-1|TRBJ2-1|-
TGCAGCGTAGCACACAATGAGCAGTTCTTC
CSVAHNEQFF
>-|TRBV19|TRBJ2-1|TRBD2
TGTGCCAGTAGTATGCTAGCGGCCTCCTACAATGAGCAGTTCTTC
CASSMLAASYNEQFF
>-|TRBV11-3|TRBJ2-1|-
TGTGCCAGCAGCCTAGGGGCGACAGTAACCTACAATGAGCAGTTCTTC
CASSLGATVTYNEQFF
>-|TRBV10-3|TRBJ2-7|TRBD2
TGTGCCATCAGTCCGGGACTAGCGGTCTCCTACGAGCAGTACTTC
CAISPGLAVSYEQYF
>-|TRBV11-2|TRBJ1-4|-
TGTGCCAGCAGCTTAGATTCGACAGGATTAGAAAAACTGTTTTTT
CASSLDSTGLEKLFF
>-|TRBV30|TRBJ2-2|-
TGTGCCTGGAGTGTTACTAGACACACCGGGGAGCTGTTTTTT
CAWSVTRHTGELFF
>-|TRBV5-4|TRBJ1-2|-
TGTGCCAGCAGCTTGATTGGCACCGAGACTTATGGCTACACCTTC
CASSLIGTETYGYTF
>-|TRBV2|TRBJ2-1|-
TGTGCCAGCAGTGGGGGGGTGGGGGAGTCCTACAATGAGCAGTTCTTC
CASSGGVGESYNEQFF
>once|TRBV28|TRBJ1-4|-
TGTGCCATTGGGGGGGGAAGGGAAAAACTGTTTTTT
CAIGGGREKLFF
>-|TRBV28|TRBJ2-7|TRBD1
TGTGCCAGCAACACCCCAGGGACAGGGGTCGGCGAGCAGTACTTC
CASNTPGTGVGEQYF